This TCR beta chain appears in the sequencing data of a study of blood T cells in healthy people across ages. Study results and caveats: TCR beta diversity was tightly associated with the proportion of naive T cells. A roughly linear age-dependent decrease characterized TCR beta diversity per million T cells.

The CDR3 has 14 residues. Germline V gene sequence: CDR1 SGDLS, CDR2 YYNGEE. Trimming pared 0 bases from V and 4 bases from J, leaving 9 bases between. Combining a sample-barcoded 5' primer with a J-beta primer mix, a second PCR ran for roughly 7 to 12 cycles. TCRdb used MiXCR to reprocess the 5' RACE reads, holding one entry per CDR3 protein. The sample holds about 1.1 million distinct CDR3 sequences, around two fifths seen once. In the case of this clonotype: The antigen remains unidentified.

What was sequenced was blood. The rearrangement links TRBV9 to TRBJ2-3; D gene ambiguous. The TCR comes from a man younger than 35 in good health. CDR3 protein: CASSVGEPPDTQYF. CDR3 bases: TGTGCCAGCAGCGTAGGGGAACCACCAGATACGCAGTATTTT.